The 2 T cell receptor beta chains given below trace back to one sample, sequenced in a study of shared clonotypes between healthy human individuals. Terminally differentiated effector memory CD45RA+ cells were left out of the naive CD8 fraction, which was CD45RO-negative and positively selected for CCR7. Only in-frame clones appear in the TCRdb table, and some are missing; sequencing was by immunoSEQ multiplex PCR. The table includes about 1,800,000 clones, about 95% detected once. The sample was naive CD8+ T cells sorted from blood. The receptor source for this set is a man younger than 35 in good health.

The chain couples TRBV13 to TRBJ2-7, with a weak D call TRBD1 (6 bases). Germline assignment: CDR1 PRHDT and CDR2 FYEKMQ (reference sequence). This CDR3 spans 15 amino acids. Trimming removed 0 bases from V and 7 bases from J, with 16 bases in between. The CDR3 bases are TGTGCCAGCAGCTTAGGTGGGCAGGGGTCCCCAGAGCAGTACTTC. It yields the protein CASSLGGQGSPEQYF.

CDR3: CASSQSKGAIGEQYF. For the CDR3, the DNA is TGTGCCAGCAGCCAATCTAAGGGGGCGATCGGCGAGCAGTACTTC. The chain has TRBV16 and TRBJ2-7, with 7 bases that match TRBD1. This CDR3 is built from 15 residues. Trimming took 0 bases from V and 6 from J; bases not matched to a gene: 8. Germline V gene data show CDR1 as KGHSY and CDR2 as FQNENV.